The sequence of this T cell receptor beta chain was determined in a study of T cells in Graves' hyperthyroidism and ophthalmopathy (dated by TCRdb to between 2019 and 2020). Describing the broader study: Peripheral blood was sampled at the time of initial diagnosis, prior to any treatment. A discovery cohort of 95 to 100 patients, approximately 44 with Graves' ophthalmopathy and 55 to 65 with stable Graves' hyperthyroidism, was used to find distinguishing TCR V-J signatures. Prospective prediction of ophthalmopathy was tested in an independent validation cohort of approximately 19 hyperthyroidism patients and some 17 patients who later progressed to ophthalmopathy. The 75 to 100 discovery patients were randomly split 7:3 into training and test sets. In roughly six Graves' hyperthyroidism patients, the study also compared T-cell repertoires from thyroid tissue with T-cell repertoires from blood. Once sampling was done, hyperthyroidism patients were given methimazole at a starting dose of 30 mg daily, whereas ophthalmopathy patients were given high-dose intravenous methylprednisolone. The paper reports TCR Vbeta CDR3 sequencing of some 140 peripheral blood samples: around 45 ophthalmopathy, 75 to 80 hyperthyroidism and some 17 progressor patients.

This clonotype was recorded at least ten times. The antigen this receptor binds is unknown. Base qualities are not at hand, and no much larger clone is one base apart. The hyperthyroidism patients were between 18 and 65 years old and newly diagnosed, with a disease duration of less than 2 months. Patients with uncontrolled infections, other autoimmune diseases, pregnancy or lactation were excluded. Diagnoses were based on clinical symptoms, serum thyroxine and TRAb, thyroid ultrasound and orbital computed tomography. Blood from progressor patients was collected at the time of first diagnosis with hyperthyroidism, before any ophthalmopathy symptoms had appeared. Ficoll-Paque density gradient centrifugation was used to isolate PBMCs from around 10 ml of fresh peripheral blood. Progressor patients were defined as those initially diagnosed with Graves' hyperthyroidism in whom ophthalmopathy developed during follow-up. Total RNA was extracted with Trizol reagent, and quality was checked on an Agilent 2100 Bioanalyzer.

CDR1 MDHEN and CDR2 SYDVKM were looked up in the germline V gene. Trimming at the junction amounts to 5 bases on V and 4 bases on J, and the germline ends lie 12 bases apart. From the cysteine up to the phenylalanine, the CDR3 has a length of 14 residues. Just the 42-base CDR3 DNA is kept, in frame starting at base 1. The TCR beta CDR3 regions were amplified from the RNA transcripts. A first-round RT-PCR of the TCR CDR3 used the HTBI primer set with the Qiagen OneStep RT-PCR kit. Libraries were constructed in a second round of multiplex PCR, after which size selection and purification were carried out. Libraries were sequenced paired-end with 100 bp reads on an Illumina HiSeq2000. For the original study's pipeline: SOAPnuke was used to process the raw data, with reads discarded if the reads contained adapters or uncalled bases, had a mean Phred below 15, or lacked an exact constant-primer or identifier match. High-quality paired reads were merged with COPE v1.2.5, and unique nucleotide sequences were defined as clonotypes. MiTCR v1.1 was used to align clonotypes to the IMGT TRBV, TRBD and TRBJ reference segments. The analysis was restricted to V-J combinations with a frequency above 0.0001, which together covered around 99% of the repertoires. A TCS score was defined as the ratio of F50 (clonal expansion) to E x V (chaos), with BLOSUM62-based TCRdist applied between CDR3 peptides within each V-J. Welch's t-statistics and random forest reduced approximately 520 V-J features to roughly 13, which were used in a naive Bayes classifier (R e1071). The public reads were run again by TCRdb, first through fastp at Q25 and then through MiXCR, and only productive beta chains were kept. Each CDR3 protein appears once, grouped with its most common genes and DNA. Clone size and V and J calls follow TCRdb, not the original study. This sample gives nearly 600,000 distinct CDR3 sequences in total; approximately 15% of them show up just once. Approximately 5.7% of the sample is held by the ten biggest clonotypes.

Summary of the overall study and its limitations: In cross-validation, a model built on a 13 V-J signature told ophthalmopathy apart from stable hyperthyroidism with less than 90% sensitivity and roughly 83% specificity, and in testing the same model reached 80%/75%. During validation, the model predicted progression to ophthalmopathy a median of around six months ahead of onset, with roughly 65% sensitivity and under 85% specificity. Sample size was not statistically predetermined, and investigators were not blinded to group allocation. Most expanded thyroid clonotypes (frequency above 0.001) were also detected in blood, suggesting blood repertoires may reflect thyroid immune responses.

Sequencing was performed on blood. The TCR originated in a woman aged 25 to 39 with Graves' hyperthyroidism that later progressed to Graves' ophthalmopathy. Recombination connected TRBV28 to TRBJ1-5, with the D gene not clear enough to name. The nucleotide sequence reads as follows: TGTGCCAGCAGTAGAACCGTTGGGAATCAGCCCCAGCATTTT. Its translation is CASSRTVGNQPQHF.